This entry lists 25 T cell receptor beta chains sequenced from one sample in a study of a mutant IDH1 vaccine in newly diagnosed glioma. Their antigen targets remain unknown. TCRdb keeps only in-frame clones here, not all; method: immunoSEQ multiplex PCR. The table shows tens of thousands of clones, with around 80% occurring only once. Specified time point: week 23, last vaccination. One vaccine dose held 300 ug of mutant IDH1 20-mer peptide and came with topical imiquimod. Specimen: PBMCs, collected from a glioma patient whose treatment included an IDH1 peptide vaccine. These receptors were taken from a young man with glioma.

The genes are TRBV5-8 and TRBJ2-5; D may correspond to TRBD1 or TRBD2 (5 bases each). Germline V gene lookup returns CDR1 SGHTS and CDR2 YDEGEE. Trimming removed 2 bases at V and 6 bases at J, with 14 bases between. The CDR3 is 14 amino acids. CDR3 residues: CASSFIDGAKTQYF. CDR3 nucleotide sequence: TGTGCCAGCAGCTTTATCGACGGGGCAAAGACCCAGTACTTC. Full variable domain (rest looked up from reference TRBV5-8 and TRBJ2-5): EAGVTQSPTHLIKTRGQQATLRCSPISGHTSVYWYQQALGLGLQFLLWYDEGEERNRGNFPPRFSGRQFPNYSSELNVNALELEDSALYLCASSFIDGAKTQYFGPGTRLLVL.

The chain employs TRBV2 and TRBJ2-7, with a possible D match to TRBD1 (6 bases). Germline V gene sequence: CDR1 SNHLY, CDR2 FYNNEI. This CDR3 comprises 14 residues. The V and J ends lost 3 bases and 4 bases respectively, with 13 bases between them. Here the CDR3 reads CASSEQGNLYEQYF. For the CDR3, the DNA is TGTGCCAGCAGTGAGCAGGGGAACCTTTACGAGCAGTACTTC.

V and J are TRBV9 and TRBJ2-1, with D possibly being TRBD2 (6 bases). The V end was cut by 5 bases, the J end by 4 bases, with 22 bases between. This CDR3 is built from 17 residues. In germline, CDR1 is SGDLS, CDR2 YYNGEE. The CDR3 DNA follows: TGTGCCAGCAGTCTCTACGGGACTTCCTTACATTACAATGAGCAGTTCTTC. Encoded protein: CASSLYGTSLHYNEQFF.

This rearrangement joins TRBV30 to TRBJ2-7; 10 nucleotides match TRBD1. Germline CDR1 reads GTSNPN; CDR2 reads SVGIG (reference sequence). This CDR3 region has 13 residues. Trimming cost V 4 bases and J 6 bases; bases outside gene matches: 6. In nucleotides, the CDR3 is TGTGCCTGGAAACCGGGACAGGGGATCGAGCAGTACTTC. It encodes CAWKPGQGIEQYF.

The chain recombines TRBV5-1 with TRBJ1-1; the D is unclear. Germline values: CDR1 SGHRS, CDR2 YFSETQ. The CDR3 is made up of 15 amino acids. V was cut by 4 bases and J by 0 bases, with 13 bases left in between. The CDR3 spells CASSMEYSLNTEAFF. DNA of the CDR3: TGCGCCAGCAGCATGGAATACAGCTTGAACACTGAAGCTTTCTTT.

CDR3: CAWSPQGGKQYF. CDR3 in DNA: TGTGCCTGGAGTCCACAGGGGGGGAAGCAGTACTTC. The V gene is TRBV30, the J gene TRBJ2-7; perhaps TRBD1 as D (8 bases). The length of the CDR3 is 12 residues. Per germline, CDR1 GTSNPN and CDR2 SVGIG (reference sequence). V was cut by 2 bases and J by 8 bases, with 13 bases left in between.

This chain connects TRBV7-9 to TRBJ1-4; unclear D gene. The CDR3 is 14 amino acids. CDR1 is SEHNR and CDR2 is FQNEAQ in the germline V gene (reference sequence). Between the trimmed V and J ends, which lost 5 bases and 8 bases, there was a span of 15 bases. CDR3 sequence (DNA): TGTGCCAGCAGCCAAGGGAGGGAATCGGAAAAACTGTTTTTT. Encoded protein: CASSQGRESEKLFF.

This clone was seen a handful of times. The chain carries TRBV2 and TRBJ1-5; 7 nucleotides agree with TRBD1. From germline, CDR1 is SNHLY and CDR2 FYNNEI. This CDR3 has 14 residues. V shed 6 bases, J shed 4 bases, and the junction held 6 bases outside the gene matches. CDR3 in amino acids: CASSRDSPNQPQHF. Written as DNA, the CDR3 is TGTGCCAGCAGCCGGGACAGCCCTAATCAGCCCCAGCATTTT.

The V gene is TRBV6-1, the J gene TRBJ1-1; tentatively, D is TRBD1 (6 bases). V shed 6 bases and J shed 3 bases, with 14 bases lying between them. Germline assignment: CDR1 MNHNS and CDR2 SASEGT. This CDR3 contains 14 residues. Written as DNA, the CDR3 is TGTGCCAGCAGAAACAGGGAAATCCACACTGAAGCTTTCTTT. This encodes CASRNREIHTEAFF.

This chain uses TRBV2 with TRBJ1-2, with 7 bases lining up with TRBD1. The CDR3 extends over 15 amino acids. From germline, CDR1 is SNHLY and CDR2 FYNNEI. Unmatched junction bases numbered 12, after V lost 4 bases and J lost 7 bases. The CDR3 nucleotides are TGTGCCAGCAGTGCGCGACAGGGTCTTACTACTGGCTACACCTTC. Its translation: CASSARQGLTTGYTF.

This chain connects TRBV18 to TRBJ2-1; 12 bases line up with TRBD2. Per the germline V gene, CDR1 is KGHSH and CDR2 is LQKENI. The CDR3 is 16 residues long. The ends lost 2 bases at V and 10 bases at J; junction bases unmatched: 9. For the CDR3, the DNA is TGTGCCAGCTCACCATTAGGACTAGCGGGGACGGAGGAGCAGTTCTTC. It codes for CASSPLGLAGTEEQFF.

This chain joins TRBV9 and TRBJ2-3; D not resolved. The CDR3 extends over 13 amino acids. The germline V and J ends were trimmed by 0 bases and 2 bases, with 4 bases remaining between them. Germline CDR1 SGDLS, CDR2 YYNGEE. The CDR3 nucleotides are TGTGCCAGCAGCGTAGGCTCCACAGATACGCAGTATTTT. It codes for CASSVGSTDTQYF.

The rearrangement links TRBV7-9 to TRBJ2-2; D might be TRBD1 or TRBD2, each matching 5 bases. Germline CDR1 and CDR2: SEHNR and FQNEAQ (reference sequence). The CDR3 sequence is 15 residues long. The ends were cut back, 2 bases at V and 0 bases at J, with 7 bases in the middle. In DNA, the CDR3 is TGTGCCAGCAGCTTACGGGGACCGAACACCGGGGAGCTGTTTTTT. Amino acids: CASSLRGPNTGELFF. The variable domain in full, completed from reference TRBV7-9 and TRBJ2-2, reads DTGVSQNPRHKITKRGQNVTFRCDPISEHNRLYWYRQTLGQGPEFLTYFQNEAQLEKSRLLSDRFSAERPKGSFSTLEIQRTEQGDSAMYLCASSLRGPNTGELFFGEGSRLTVL.

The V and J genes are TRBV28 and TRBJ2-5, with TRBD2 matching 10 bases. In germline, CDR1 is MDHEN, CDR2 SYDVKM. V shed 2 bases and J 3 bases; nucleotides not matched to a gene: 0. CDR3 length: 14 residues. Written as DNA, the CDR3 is TGTGCCAGCAGTTTACTAGCGGGAGAAGAGACCCAGTACTTC. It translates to CASSLLAGEETQYF.

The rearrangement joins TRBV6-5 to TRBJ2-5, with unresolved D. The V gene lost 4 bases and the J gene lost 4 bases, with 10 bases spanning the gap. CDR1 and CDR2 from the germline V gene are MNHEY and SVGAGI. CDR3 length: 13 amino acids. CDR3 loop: CASSSEFAETQYF. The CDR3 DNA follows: TGTGCCAGCAGTTCGGAGTTTGCAGAGACCCAGTACTTC.

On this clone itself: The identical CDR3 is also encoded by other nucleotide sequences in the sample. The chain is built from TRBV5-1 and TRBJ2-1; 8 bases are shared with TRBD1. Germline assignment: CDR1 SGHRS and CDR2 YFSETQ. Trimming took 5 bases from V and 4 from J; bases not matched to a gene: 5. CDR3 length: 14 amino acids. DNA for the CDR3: TGCGCCAGCAGTGGACAGGGAAGATACAATGAGCAGTTCTTC. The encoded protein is CASSGQGRYNEQFF. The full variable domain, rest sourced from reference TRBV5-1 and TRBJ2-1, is KAGVTQTPRYLIKTRGQQVTLSCSPISGHRSVSWYQQTPGQGLQFLFEYFSETQRNKGNFPGRFSGRQFSNSRSEMNVSTLELGDSALYLCASSGQGRYNEQFFGPGTRLTVL.

The CDR3 DNA sequence: TGTGCCAGCAGCTCTTCTAGGAATGTGGGCACCGGGGAGCTGTTTTTT. Translated, it gives CASSSSRNVGTGELFF. V usage is TRBV7-8 and J usage is TRBJ2-2; D is undetermined. Germline V lookup: CDR1 SGHVS, CDR2 FQNEAQ. Trimming stripped 4 bases from V and 4 bases from J, with 16 bases between. This CDR3 comprises 16 residues.

The CDR3 DNA reads TGCGCTGGGGCGGCCTACTATGGCTACACCTTC. Translating it yields CAGAAYYGYTF. V gene TRBV23-1 combines with J gene TRBJ1-2; D possibly corresponds to TRBD1 (5 bases). TRBV23-1 is an ORF, with its function uncertain. The CDR3 has 11 amino acids.

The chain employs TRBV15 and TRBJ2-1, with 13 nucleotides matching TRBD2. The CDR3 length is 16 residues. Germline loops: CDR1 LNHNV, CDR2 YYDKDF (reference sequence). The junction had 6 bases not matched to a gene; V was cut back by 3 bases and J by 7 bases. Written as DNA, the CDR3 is TGTGCCACCAGCAGGGGAGGACTAGCGGGAGTTAATGAGCAGTTCTTC. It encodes CATSRGGLAGVNEQFF.

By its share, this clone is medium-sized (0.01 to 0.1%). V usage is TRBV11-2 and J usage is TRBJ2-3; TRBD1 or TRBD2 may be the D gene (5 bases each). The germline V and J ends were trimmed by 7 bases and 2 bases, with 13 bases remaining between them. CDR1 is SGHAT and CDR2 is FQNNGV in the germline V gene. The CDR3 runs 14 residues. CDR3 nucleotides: TGTGCCAGCACATGGGGACGTTTCACAGATACGCAGTATTTT. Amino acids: CASTWGRFTDTQYF.

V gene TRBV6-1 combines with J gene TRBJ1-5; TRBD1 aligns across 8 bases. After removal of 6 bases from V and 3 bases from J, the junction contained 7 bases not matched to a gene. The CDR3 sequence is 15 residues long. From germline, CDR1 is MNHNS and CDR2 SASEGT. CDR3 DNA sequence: TGTGCCAGCAGATCGGACAGGGCCATCAATCAGCCCCAGCATTTT. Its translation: CASRSDRAINQPQHF.

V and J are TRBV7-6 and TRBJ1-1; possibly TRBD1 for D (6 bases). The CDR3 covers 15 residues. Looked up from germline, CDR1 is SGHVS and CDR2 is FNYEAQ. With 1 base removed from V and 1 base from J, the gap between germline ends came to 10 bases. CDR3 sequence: CASSLEPTGNTEAFF. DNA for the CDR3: TGTGCCAGCAGCTTAGAGCCGACAGGGAACACTGAAGCTTTCTTT.

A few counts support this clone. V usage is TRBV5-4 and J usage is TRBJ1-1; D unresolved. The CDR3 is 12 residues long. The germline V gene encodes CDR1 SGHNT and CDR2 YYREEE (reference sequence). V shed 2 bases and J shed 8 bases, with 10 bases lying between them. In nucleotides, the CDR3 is TGTGCCAGCAGCTTTCGATCCGTCGAAGCTTTCTTT. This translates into CASSFRSVEAFF.

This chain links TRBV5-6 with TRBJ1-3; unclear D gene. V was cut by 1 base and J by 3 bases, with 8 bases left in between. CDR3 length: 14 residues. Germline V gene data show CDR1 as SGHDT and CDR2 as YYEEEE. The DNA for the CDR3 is TGTGCCAGCAGCTTGCTCCAGGTTGGAAACACCATATATTTT. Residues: CASSLLQVGNTIYF.

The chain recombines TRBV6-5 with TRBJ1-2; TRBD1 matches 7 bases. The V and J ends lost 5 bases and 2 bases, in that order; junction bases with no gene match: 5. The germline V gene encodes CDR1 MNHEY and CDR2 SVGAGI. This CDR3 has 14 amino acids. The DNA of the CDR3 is TGTGCCAGCAGTCGAGGGACAGCAAACTATGGCTACACCTTC. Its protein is CASSRGTANYGYTF.